These T cell receptor beta chains were read from a single sample in a study of blood T cell repertoires in COVID-19. Data came from immunoSEQ multiplex PCR; TCRdb stores just in-frame clones and leaves some out. The sample comprises approximately 500,000 clones, roughly 87% of which are singletons, and around 0.92% rests with the top ten. Input material: peripheral blood. Receptors originate from a man aged 18 to 29 with COVID-19, enrolled during active disease. Each CDR3 is given with its conserved first and last residue.

TRBV15,CATSSTDSPATNEKLFF
TRBV5-1,CASSLGLAETQYF
TRBV6-2/TRBV6-3,CASSLAALGPQHF
TRBV25-1,CASSGPSLSSNEQFF
TRBV11-2,CASSAAGYTEAFF
TRBV2,CASRRSWEQFF
TRBV7-6,CASSAGRGRHEQYF
TRBV25-1,CASSDHSGRYANTGELFF
TRBV5-6,CASSTGAEGIQYF
TRBV15,CATHRAGTEETQYF
TRBV7-8,CASSFWQKETQYF
TRBV6-5,CASSSNKHPGTQYF
TRBV6-5,CASSLHRGLNTEAFF
TRBV18,CASSLGAGNTEAFF
TRBV11-3,CASSPLVGGAGTDTQYF
TRBV2,CASSEITSPSGELFF
TRBV27,CASSLRSGDQPQHF
TRBV14,CASSPTSGSLVNTGELFF
TRBV5-6,CASSFLRTGASTNEKLFF
TRBV6-1,CASSEGLNSNQPQHF
TRBV5-1,CASSLDLAGGREQYF
TRBV5-1,CASSLGTGSDQPQHF
TRBV27,CASSQGKAYEQYF
TRBV2,CASSVESRGTVRYGYTF
TRBV18,CASSPDYLSTDTQYF
TRBV15,CATSREGGGDGYTF
TRBV7-9,CASSPTGISYNEQFF
TRBV5-1,CASSLGYYSGIYQNIQYF
TRBV30,CAWSQGLTDTQYF
TRBV5-6,CASSPGKREGEQYF
TRBV6-1,CASSDRQVGNEKLFF
TRBV7-9,CASSPSLAGTVTDTQYF
TRBV11-3,CASSLDRLAGVYNEQFF
TRBV13,CASSLLPSGGEGETQYF
TRBV7-9,CASSLGEGRRGSGNTIYF
TRBV2,CASSAGIYTGELFF
TRBV28,CASSFGAFSGNTIYF
TRBV12-5,CASGLSQGAKPQHF
TRBV19,CASRLAGVAETQYF
TRBV6-5,CASRKQGYNEAFF
TRBV3-1/TRBV3-2,CASSVIAGEQFF